The rows below give T cell receptor beta chains drawn from one sample of a study of chemoradiotherapy in HPV16-positive cancers. TCRdb's table, derived via immunoSEQ multiplex PCR, lists solely in-frame clones and lacks some. The data contain some 32,000 clones, about 89% of them singletons. Sequencing used blood, obtained from a patient who underwent chemoradiotherapy. All receptors come from a human donor with HPV-associated anogenital cancer. The CDR3 runs from the conserved cysteine through the conserved F or W. The order of the fields is V gene, J gene, clone size, D gene, CDR3 protein, CDR3 DNA. A D gene is named only where the DNA matches it firmly. Size values are once, few and many counts, or a class for expanded clones, and some rows have none.

TRBV9	TRBJ1-2	NA	TRBD1	CASSRQGGRGGYTF	TGTGCCAGCAGCCGACAGGGTGGCAGGGGAGGCTACACCTTC
TRBV28	TRBJ2-2	NA	NA	CASSATHSGELFF	TGTGCCAGCAGCGCGACGCATTCCGGGGAGCTGTTTTTT
TRBV7-2	TRBJ1-1	once	NA	CASSFEYTEAFF	TGTGCCAGCAGCTTTGAATACACTGAAGCTTTCTTT
TRBV30	TRBJ2-1	medium-sized	TRBD2	CAWRQLAGVANEQFF	TGTGCCTGGAGGCAACTAGCGGGAGTGGCTAATGAGCAGTTCTTC
TRBV5-5	TRBJ1-1	NA	NA	CASSLRGLNTEAFF	TGTGCCAGCAGTTTACGGGGATTGAACACTGAAGCTTTCTTT
TRBV4-3	TRBJ2-2	few	TRBD2	CASSQPSGGVAGELFF	TGCGCCAGCAGCCAACCTAGCGGGGGGGTAGCCGGGGAGCTGTTTTTT
TRBV4-3	TRBJ2-7	NA	NA	CASSQDLRGDEQYF	TGCGCCAGCAGCCAAGATCTGAGGGGCGACGAGCAGTACTTC
TRBV5-4	TRBJ2-3	NA	NA	CASSQGRRDTQYF	TGTGCCAGCAGCCAAGGGAGGAGAGATACGCAGTATTTT
TRBV10-3	TRBJ2-2	NA	TRBD2	CAITEGSGRRGTGELFF	TGTGCCATCACCGAGGGGAGCGGGAGGAGAGGCACCGGGGAGCTGTTTTTT
TRBV30	TRBJ2-7	NA	NA	CAWSPQGYEQYF	TGTGCCTGGAGTCCACAGGGTTACGAGCAGTACTTC
TRBV16	TRBJ2-4	NA	NA	CASSLQGTKNIQYF	TGTGCCAGCAGCTTACAGGGAACCAAAAACATTCAGTACTTC
TRBV4-1	TRBJ2-7	NA	TRBD2	CASSQVPQRERSGQYF	TGCGCCAGCAGCCAAGTACCTCAGCGGGAGAGGTCTGGGCAGTACTTC
TRBV9	TRBJ2-7	NA	TRBD2	CASSVDGRAGEQYF	TGTGCCAGCAGCGTAGACGGGAGGGCGGGGGAGCAGTACTTC
TRBV2	TRBJ1-1	NA	TRBD1	CASSEDRVTEAFF	TGTGCCAGCAGTGAGGACAGGGTCACTGAAGCTTTCTTT
TRBV7-2	TRBJ2-3	once	NA	CASSPQGTLTDTQYF	TGTGCCAGCAGCCCTCAGGGGACGCTCACAGATACGCAGTATTTT
TRBV29-1	TRBJ1-2	NA	NA	CSAEGVYGYTF	TGCAGCGCCGAGGGGGTCTATGGCTACACCTTC
TRBV7-7	TRBJ2-7	NA	NA	CASSPGETTYEQYF	TGTGCTAGCAGTCCTGGGGAGACCACCTACGAGCAGTACTTC
TRBV7-9	TRBJ1-2	NA	TRBD1	CASSLGFRQTGGNGYTF	TGTGCCAGCAGCTTGGGATTTAGACAGACAGGGGGCAATGGCTACACCTTC
TRBV19	TRBJ1-1	NA	TRBD1	CASSVDRVENTEAFF	TGTGCCAGTAGTGTGGACAGGGTGGAGAACACTGAAGCTTTCTTT
TRBV9	TRBJ2-1	NA	TRBD1	CASSGGTGRGEQFF	TGTGCCAGCAGCGGGGGGACAGGCCGCGGTGAGCAGTTCTTC
TRBV6-5	TRBJ2-1	NA	NA	CASSHPGGDEQFF	TGTGCCAGCAGCCATCCCGGTGGGGATGAGCAGTTCTTC
TRBV19	TRBJ1-1	NA	NA	CASRTGPNTEAFF	TGTGCCAGTAGAACGGGGCCTAACACTGAAGCTTTCTTT
TRBV14	TRBJ1-1	NA	NA	CASRGYRAGTEAFF	TGTGCCAGCAGAGGATACAGGGCAGGCACTGAAGCTTTCTTT
TRBV7-8	TRBJ1-5	NA	TRBD1	CASSRDRGNQPQHF	TGTGCCAGCAGCCGCGACAGGGGGAATCAGCCCCAGCATTTT
TRBV7-2	TRBJ2-5	NA	NA	CASSLSAEETQYF	TGTGCCAGCAGCTTATCGGCAGAAGAGACCCAGTACTTC
TRBV2	TRBJ1-3	once	NA	CASSGWDGRGLESGNTIYF	TGTGCCAGCAGTGGGTGGGACGGTAGGGGACTCGAGTCTGGAAACACCATATATTTT
TRBV19	TRBJ1-5	once	NA	CASMDRYSNQPQHF	TGTGCCAGTATGGACAGATATAGCAATCAGCCCCAGCATTTT
TRBV9	TRBJ2-5	NA	TRBD2	CASSPRGVGQETQYF	TGTGCCAGCAGCCCCCGGGGGGTGGGCCAAGAGACCCAGTACTTC
TRBV6-5	TRBJ2-2	few	TRBD2	CASTLGGATTGELFF	TGTGCCAGCACCCTCGGGGGGGCGACCACCGGGGAGCTGTTTTTT
TRBV7-6	TRBJ1-6	NA	TRBD1	CASSFSPPGTGVSPLHF	TGTGCCAGCAGCTTTTCCCCCCCCGGGACAGGCGTCTCACCCCTCCACTTT
TRBV19	TRBJ1-6	few	TRBD1	CASMTGDNSPLHF	TGTGCCAGTATGACAGGGGATAATTCACCCCTCCACTTT
TRBV5-6	TRBJ2-3	NA	NA	CASSLGPREDTDTQYF	TGTGCCAGCAGCTTGGGTCCAAGGGAAGACACAGATACGCAGTATTTT
TRBV9	TRBJ1-4	NA	NA	CASSARGGGEEKLFF	TGTGCCAGCAGCGCCCGGGGGGGCGGAGAGGAAAAACTGTTTTTT
TRBV4-3	TRBJ2-2	NA	NA	CASSQAGAGVTGELFF	TGCGCCAGCAGCCAAGCGGGGGCAGGGGTAACCGGGGAGCTGTTTTTT
TRBV19	TRBJ2-1	NA	TRBD1	CASSIAGQGVEQFF	TGTGCCAGTAGTATAGCGGGACAGGGGGTTGAGCAGTTCTTC
TRBV6-5	TRBJ1-6	NA	TRBD1	CASRGQGEQNSPLHF	TGTGCCAGCAGGGGACAGGGAGAGCAGAATTCACCCCTCCACTTT
TRBV5-1	TRBJ2-3	NA	NA	CASSLGLTDTQYF	TGCGCCAGCAGCTTGGGTCTCACAGATACGCAGTATTTT
TRBV5-1	TRBJ2-7	NA	NA	CASSLGSLSGSYEQYF	TGCGCCAGCAGTCTCGGGTCCCTCTCGGGCTCCTACGAGCAGTACTTC
TRBV27	TRBJ2-1	NA	TRBD2	CASRLRTSPHEQFF	TGTGCCAGCAGACTTAGGACTAGCCCCCATGAGCAGTTCTTC
TRBV30	TRBJ1-2	NA	TRBD1	CAWSVGATGGYYGYTF	TGTGCCTGGAGTGTCGGGGCGACAGGGGGCTACTATGGCTACACCTTC
TRBV10-3	TRBJ2-5	NA	TRBD2	CAISESLLTAGAGETQYF	TGTGCCATCAGTGAGTCCCTTTTGACAGCGGGAGCGGGAGAGACCCAGTACTTC
TRBV5-1	TRBJ1-1	NA	TRBD1	CASSPGQSNTEAFF	TGCGCCAGCAGCCCGGGACAGTCGAACACTGAAGCTTTCTTT
TRBV27	TRBJ1-4	NA	NA	CASSYSGATNEKLFF	TGTGCCAGCAGTTACTCAGGAGCAACTAATGAAAAACTGTTTTTT
TRBV5-1	TRBJ1-6	NA	TRBD1	CASSLNPGQGGSPLHF	TGCGCCAGCAGCTTGAACCCGGGACAGGGGGGATCACCCCTCCACTTT
TRBV7-3	TRBJ1-5	few	NA	CASSPSGDGNQPQHF	TGTGCCAGCAGCCCCTCAGGGGATGGCAATCAGCCCCAGCATTTT
TRBV6-5	TRBJ1-1	NA	NA	CASSYRGVTEAFF	TGTGCCAGCAGTTACCGGGGCGTCACTGAAGCTTTCTTT
TRBV5-6	TRBJ1-6	NA	NA	CASSWGSHSSYNSPLHF	TGTGCCAGCAGCTGGGGGAGCCACAGCTCCTATAATTCACCCCTCCACTTT
TRBV6-1	TRBJ1-5	NA	NA	CASSDWTINQPQHF	TGTGCCAGCAGTGATTGGACAATCAATCAGCCCCAGCATTTT
TRBV10-1	TRBJ2-2	NA	NA	CASSGGGQTGELFF	TGCGCCAGCAGTGGGGGGGGACAGACCGGGGAGCTGTTTTTT
TRBV19	TRBJ1-4	NA	TRBD1	CASSTLRQGNEKLFF	TGTGCCAGTAGTACCCTACGACAGGGGAATGAAAAACTGTTTTTT